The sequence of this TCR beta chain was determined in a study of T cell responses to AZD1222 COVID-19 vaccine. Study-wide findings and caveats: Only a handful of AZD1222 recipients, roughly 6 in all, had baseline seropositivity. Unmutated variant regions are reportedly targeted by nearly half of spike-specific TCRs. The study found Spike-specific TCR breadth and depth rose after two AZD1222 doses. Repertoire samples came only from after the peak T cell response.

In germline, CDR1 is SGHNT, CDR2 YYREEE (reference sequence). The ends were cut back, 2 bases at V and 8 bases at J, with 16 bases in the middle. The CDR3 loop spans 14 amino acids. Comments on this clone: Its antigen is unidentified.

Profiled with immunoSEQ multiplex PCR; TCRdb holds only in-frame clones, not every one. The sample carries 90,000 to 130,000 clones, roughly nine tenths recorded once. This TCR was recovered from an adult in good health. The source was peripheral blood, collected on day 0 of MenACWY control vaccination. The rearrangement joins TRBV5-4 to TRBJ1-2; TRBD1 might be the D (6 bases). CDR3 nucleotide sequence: TGTGCCAGCAGCTTCGCCGGGGGGGCGGCGGGCTACACCTTC. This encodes CASSFAGGAAGYTF.